A single TCR beta chain is shown here with its context. The data originate from a study of T cell responses to AZD1222 COVID-19 vaccine. Background on the study: Timing groups of about 4 and about 12 weeks for second doses were pooled.

This table comes from immunoSEQ multiplex PCR, and its TCRdb copy is limited to in-frame clones, with some not included. The sample consists of fewer than 150,000 clones, about nine tenths of them appearing once. The J segment lost 7 bases and the V segment lost 5 bases, leaving 8 bases of the junction unmatched. The germline gives CDR1 GTSNPN, CDR2 SVGIG (reference sequence). The CDR3 is 14 amino acids. The TCR originated in an adult in good health. The sequencing used peripheral blood, collected on day 0 of AZD1222 vaccination. The chain links TRBV30 to TRBJ1-6; 7 nucleotides align to TRBD1. CDR3 bases: TGTGCCTGGGGAGCAGGGGGGGGGAATTCACCCCTCCACTTT. Amino acids: CAWGAGGGNSPLHF.